One sample yielded the 28 T cell receptor beta chains listed below, sequenced in a study of cytomegalovirus exposure and HLA in healthy donors. The PCR had 60 Vbeta and 13 Jbeta primers. Using immunoSEQ multiplex PCR, the repertoire was profiled, and TCRdb retains in-frame clones only, with some absent. The sample contains more than 15,000 clones, approximately 70% of which appear only once. Specimen: PBMCs. These TCRs come from a man aged 18 to 35 in good health and CMV-seronegative.

This clone has a handful of counts. V and J are TRBV7-2 and TRBJ2-7, with D possibly TRBD1 on 7 matching bases. Looked up from germline, CDR1 is SGHTA and CDR2 is FQGNSA. This CDR3 region has 13 residues. Trimming pared 4 bases from V and 6 bases from J, leaving 13 bases between. CDR3 amino acids: CASSYQGGLEQYF. DNA of the CDR3: TGTGCCAGCAGCTACCAGGGGGGCCTCGAGCAGTACTTC. Drawing the rest from reference TRBV7-2 and TRBJ2-7, the complete variable domain is GAGVSQSPSNKVTEKGKDVELRCDPISGHTALYWYRQSLGQGLEFLIYFQGNSAPDKSGLPSDRFSAERTGGSVSTLTIQRTQQEDSAVYLCASSYQGGLEQYFGPGTRLTVT.

This chain connects TRBV13 to TRBJ1-2; 7 bases match TRBD1. The CDR3 spans 14 residues. The germline gives CDR1 PRHDT, CDR2 FYEKMQ (reference sequence). Germline trimming cut 5 bases from V and 4 bases from J; bases unmatched to any gene: 7. CDR3 nucleotide sequence: TGTGCCAGCAGCAGTACGGGACAGTCCTATGGCTACACCTTC. Its protein is CASSSTGQSYGYTF.

V and J are TRBV13 and TRBJ1-1, with D perhaps matching TRBD1 (6 bases). Germline assignment: CDR1 PRHDT and CDR2 FYEKMQ (reference sequence). Trimming removed 4 bases at V and 1 base at J, with 13 bases between. The CDR3 has 15 amino acids. In DNA form, the CDR3 reads TGTGCCAGCAGCTGGCGGGGGGCGGAGAACACTGAAGCTTTCTTT. Its protein product is CASSWRGAENTEAFF.

This clone was counted a few times. CDR3: CASSVGATYEQYF. The CDR3 bases are TGTGCCAGCAGCGTAGGGGCAACCTACGAGCAGTACTTC. The chain has TRBV9 and TRBJ2-7; D is unclear. Germline V gene data show CDR1 as SGDLS and CDR2 as YYNGEE. Trimming left V 0 bases short and J 2 bases short, with 6 bases between. The CDR3 loop spans 13 amino acids.

The chain recombines TRBV30 with TRBJ2-1, with 9 bases matching TRBD1. Germline CDR1 is GTSNPN and CDR2 is SVGIG (reference sequence). The CDR3 loop spans 11 amino acids. V shed 7 bases and J 12 bases; nucleotides not matched to a gene: 7. The CDR3 reads CALTGGARQFF. The CDR3 bases are TGTGCCTTGACAGGGGGTGCACGGCAGTTCTTC.

J is TRBJ1-2 and V is TRBV7-2; D may be TRBD1 (6 bases). Germline CDR1 reads SGHTA; CDR2 reads FQGNSA. The CDR3 spans 14 residues. V was pared by 5 bases and J by 3 bases, with 13 bases between. CDR3 coding DNA: TGTGCCAGCAGCACTCTAGGGGGGGACTATGGCTACACCTTC. Protein: CASSTLGGDYGYTF. The full variable domain, its missing parts supplied by reference TRBV7-2 and TRBJ1-2, is GAGVSQSPSNKVTEKGKDVELRCDPISGHTALYWYRQSLGQGLEFLIYFQGNSAPDKSGLPSDRFSAERTGGSVSTLTIQRTQQEDSAVYLCASSTLGGDYGYTFGSGTRLTVV.

This clone was recorded a few times. The V and J genes are TRBV6-5 and TRBJ1-1, with 7 bases that match TRBD1. The V gene's germline CDR1 is MNHEY and CDR2 SVGAGI. The CDR3 extends over 13 amino acids. V trimming: 2 bases; J trimming: 7 bases; junction bases outside the gene matches: 4. DNA of the CDR3: TGTGCCAGCAGTTACCTCCGGGACAGTGAAGCTTTCTTT. This codes for CASSYLRDSEAFF.

This chain uses TRBV6-5 with TRBJ1-1; D gene ambiguous. This CDR3 contains 14 residues. V lost 0 bases, J lost 4 bases, and 9 bases lay in between. Germline V gene sequence: CDR1 MNHEY, CDR2 SVGAGI. The CDR3 DNA is TGTGCCAGCAGTTACTCGTGGGAGTCCACTGAAGCTTTCTTT. Protein: CASSYSWESTEAFF.

The chain employs TRBV5-1 and TRBJ2-5, with 7 nucleotides matching TRBD1. CDR1 SGHRS and CDR2 YFSETQ come from the germline V gene. This CDR3 is 11 amino acids long. The J segment lost 10 bases and the V segment lost 4 bases, leaving 4 bases of the junction unmatched. CDR3 residues: CASSIGQVQYF. The CDR3 nucleotides read TGCGCCAGCAGCATCGGACAGGTCCAGTACTTC. The full variable domain, with the rest looked up from reference TRBV5-1 and TRBJ2-5, is KAGVTQTPRYLIKTRGQQVTLSCSPISGHRSVSWYQQTPGQGLQFLFEYFSETQRNKGNFPGRFSGRQFSNSRSEMNVSTLELGDSALYLCASSIGQVQYFGPGTRLLVL.

The gene calls are TRBV30 and TRBJ1-2; no firm D call. The CDR3 consists of 13 residues. Trimming removed 6 bases at V and 1 base at J, with 12 bases between. Germline-derived CDR1 and CDR2 are GTSNPN and SVGIG (reference sequence). CDR3 coding DNA: TGTGCCTGCTCTGGGAGGTTTAACTATGGCTACACCTTC. It encodes CACSGRFNYGYTF. The full variable domain, in which reference TRBV30 and TRBJ1-2 provide the parts outside the CDR3, is SQTIHQWPATLVQPVGSPLSLECTVEGTSNPNLYWYRQAAGRGLQLLFYSVGIGQISSEVPQNLSASRPQDRQFILSSKKLLLSDSGFYLCACSGRFNYGYTFGSGTRLTVV.

In this sample, this clone turned up a few times. The chain employs TRBV5-1 and TRBJ1-1; D ambiguous. Germline assignment: CDR1 SGHRS and CDR2 YFSETQ. Trimming pared 0 bases from V and 4 bases from J, leaving 10 bases between. This CDR3 comprises 14 residues. CDR3 DNA: TGCGCCAGCAGCTTGGTCGCGACATCCACTGAAGCTTTCTTT. Protein sequence: CASSLVATSTEAFF.

The sample holds a few counts of this clone. This chain links TRBV30 with TRBJ1-2; possible D gene TRBD1, 6 bases. The V and J ends lost 2 bases and 2 bases respectively, with 15 bases between them. Germline V gene sequence: CDR1 GTSNPN, CDR2 SVGIG (reference sequence). This CDR3 is 15 amino acids long. Here the CDR3 DNA reads TGTGCCTGGAGTTACGGGAGGGGGGGGAACTATGGCTACACCTTC. It encodes CAWSYGRGGNYGYTF.

The gene calls are TRBV30 and TRBJ1-4, with 8 bases identical to TRBD1. J was trimmed by 2 bases and V by 6 bases; bases with no gene match: 8. The CDR3 consists of 15 residues. CDR1 is GTSNPN and CDR2 is SVGIG in the germline V gene (reference sequence). CDR3 protein: CACHRGSGTNEKLFF. The CDR3 DNA reads TGTGCCTGCCACAGGGGGAGCGGCACTAATGAAAAACTGTTTTTT.

The gene calls are TRBV29-1 and TRBJ1-5; 7 bases are a match to TRBD1. V dropped 4 bases and J dropped 4; count of bases not matched to a gene: 4. CDR1 SQVTM and CDR2 ANQGSEA come from the germline V gene. This CDR3 is built from 13 residues. The CDR3 region is CSVAQGINQPQHF. In nucleotides, the CDR3 is TGCAGCGTTGCACAGGGGATTAATCAGCCCCAGCATTTT.

The chain combines TRBV29-1 with TRBJ2-3, with TRBD1 matching over 7 bases. Germline lookup yields CDR1 SQVTM and CDR2 ANQGSEA. This CDR3 has 14 amino acids. J was trimmed by 11 bases and V by 7 bases; bases with no gene match: 18. CDR3 nucleotide sequence: TGCAGCGCTAGACAGGGTTCCGGAAAGGGGGTGCAGTATTTT. Protein product: CSARQGSGKGVQYF.

This chain links TRBV30 with TRBJ2-5; 11 nucleotides agree with TRBD2. The germline V gene has CDR1 GTSNPN and CDR2 SVGIG (reference sequence). V was pared by 4 bases and J by 5 bases, with 12 bases of the junction left unmatched. The CDR3 sequence is 16 residues long. The CDR3 coding sequence is TGTGCCTGGACCGATGGTAGCGGGAGGGCCGGGGAGACCCAGTACTTC. Its translation is CAWTDGSGRAGETQYF.

The chain employs TRBV5-1 and TRBJ2-1, with 8 bases aligning to TRBD2. J was trimmed by 9 bases and V by 5 bases; bases with no gene match: 7. This CDR3 is 13 amino acids long. Germline values: CDR1 SGHRS, CDR2 YFSETQ. CDR3 protein: CASRPGLDSEQFF. The CDR3 DNA sequence: TGCGCCAGCAGACCGGGACTAGATTCTGAGCAGTTCTTC.

This chain uses TRBV5-1 with TRBJ2-1; D might be TRBD2 (5 bases). Germline lookup yields CDR1 SGHRS and CDR2 YFSETQ. The CDR3 is 13 residues long. The V end lost 6 bases, the J end lost 5 bases, and 12 bases lay between the germline ends. The CDR3 here is CASTSDSDNEQFF. The CDR3, as DNA: TGCGCCAGCACCTCGGACTCAGACAATGAGCAGTTCTTC.

The J gene is TRBJ1-1, the V gene TRBV9, with D maybe TRBD1 (6 bases). CDR1 and CDR2 (germline): SGDLS, YYNGEE. This CDR3 contains 14 residues. V lost 2 bases and J 4 bases, leaving 12 bases between the germline ends. DNA for the CDR3: TGTGCCAGCAGCGTCAGGGGAAGTAGCACTGAAGCTTTCTTT. Translated, it gives CASSVRGSSTEAFF.

The chain recombines TRBV30 with TRBJ2-1; 15 bases align to TRBD2. Germline CDR1 reads GTSNPN; CDR2 reads SVGIG (reference sequence). This CDR3 is 13 amino acids long. The CDR3, as DNA: TGTGCTGCCGGGACTAGCGGGAGGAATGAGCAGTTCTTC. Amino acids: CAAGTSGRNEQFF.

This clone was picked up one time. The chain carries TRBV30 and TRBJ1-1; a weak D match, TRBD1 (6 bases). The germline gives CDR1 GTSNPN, CDR2 SVGIG (reference sequence). The V end lost 0 bases, the J end lost 3 bases, and 20 bases lay between the germline ends. The CDR3 is 17 residues long. CDR3 DNA sequence: TGTGCCTGGAGTGTACGTACAGGGCCGCGTTCGGACACTGAAGCTTTCTTT. This translates into CAWSVRTGPRSDTEAFF.

V usage is TRBV5-8 and J usage is TRBJ2-7; TRBD2 might be the D (5 bases). Germline CDR1 reads SGHTS; CDR2 reads YDEGEE. V lost 3 bases and J 2 bases, leaving 18 bases between the germline ends. The CDR3 sequence is 16 residues long. CDR3 nucleotide sequence: TGTGCCAGCAGCTCCCGACAAAGCCGGGGAACCTACGAGCAGTACTTC. It encodes CASSSRQSRGTYEQYF.

The CDR3: CASSPGMGGTEAFF. As DNA, the CDR3 is TGTGCCAGCTCACCAGGAATGGGGGGCACTGAAGCTTTCTTT. This rearrangement joins TRBV18 to TRBJ1-1, with a weak D call TRBD1 (5 bases). Germline CDR1 reads KGHSH; CDR2 reads LQKENI. V gave up 2 bases and J gave up 4 bases, with 11 bases separating them. This CDR3 region has 14 residues.

The chain employs TRBV30 and TRBJ2-1, with TRBD2 matching 8 bases. V trimming: 3 bases; J trimming: 5 bases; junction bases outside the gene matches: 9. This CDR3 is built from 15 residues. CDR1 and CDR2 (germline): GTSNPN, SVGIG (reference sequence). CDR3 residues: CAWSPGTRGDNEQFF. CDR3 nucleotides: TGTGCCTGGAGCCCCGGGACTAGGGGGGACAATGAGCAGTTCTTC.

J is TRBJ2-1 and V is TRBV2, with TRBD2 as a possible D gene (6 bases). V lost 2 bases and J lost 2, with 19 bases in between. The CDR3 loop spans 18 amino acids. The germline gives CDR1 SNHLY, CDR2 FYNNEI. The CDR3 is CASSELAGFTSTYNEQFF. CDR3 bases: TGTGCCAGCAGTGAACTGGCGGGATTCACTTCCACCTACAATGAGCAGTTCTTC.

About this clone: At one end the junction does not follow the germline gene, possibly because of a read error. The rearrangement uses TRBV30 and TRBJ1-1, with no clear D. This CDR3 region has 12 residues. Germline V gives CDR1 GTSNPN, CDR2 SVGIG (reference sequence). CDR3: CLVSGGGTEAFF. CDR3 in DNA: TGCCTTGTAAGTGGAGGCGGCACTGAAGCTTTCTTT.

This sequence joins TRBV6-5 and TRBJ1-1, with 8 bases fitting TRBD1. The V and J ends lost 6 bases and 5 bases, in that order; junction bases with no gene match: 5. There are 13 residues in the CDR3. Per germline, CDR1 MNHEY and CDR2 SVGAGI. CDR3 loop: CASRRQGLTEAFF. CDR3 nucleotides: TGTGCCAGCAGACGACAGGGGCTAACTGAAGCTTTCTTT.

The V and J genes are TRBV29-1 and TRBJ1-4; TRBD1 agrees at 8 bases. Per the germline V gene, CDR1 is SQVTM and CDR2 is ANQGSEA. With V trimmed by 6 bases and J by 8 bases, 5 bases remained unmatched. The CDR3 extends over 12 amino acids. DNA for the CDR3: TGCAGCGTCGGACAGGGAGGCGAAAAACTGTTTTTT. Its translation is CSVGQGGEKLFF. Drawing the rest from reference TRBV29-1 and TRBJ1-4, the complete variable domain is SAVISQKPSRDICQRGTSLTIQCQVDSQVTMMFWYRQQPGQSLTLIATANQGSEATYESGFVIDKFPISRPNLTFSTLTVSNMSPEDSSIYLCSVGQGGEKLFFGSGTQLSVL.